Given below is one T cell receptor (beta chain) in context. Generated by immunoSEQ multiplex PCR, the TCRdb table keeps only in-frame clones and is missing some. The sample consists of about 60,000 clones, 90% to 95% of them appearing once. The CDR3 has 16 residues. In germline, CDR1 is MRHNA, CDR2 SNTAGT. With 5 bases clipped from V and 0 bases from J, the junction kept 6 bases outside the gene matches. The record originates from a study of technical replicates of blood from four donors. The rearrangement links TRBV6-4 to TRBJ2-1; 8 bases are a match to TRBD1. The sequence was collected from a human donor in good health. Some clones in this sample may be carry-over from other donors' samples. Material for sequencing was PBMCs. The CDR3 DNA sequence: TGTGCCAGCAGTCCAGGACAGGGTCTCTCCTACAATGAGCAGTTCTTC. Translation gives CASSPGQGLSYNEQFF.